This entry lists 8 T cell receptor beta chains sequenced from one sample in a study of blood T cells in healthy people across ages (dated by TCRdb to the mid-2010s). To prepare the library, 5' RACE was applied. TCRdb lists the instrument as Illumina HiSeq 2500. A second PCR of roughly 6 to 11 cycles was performed with a sample-barcoded 5' primer and a J-beta primer mix. TCRdb applied fastp at Q25 and MiXCR to the public reads, then kept only in-frame beta chains. Each record represents a unique CDR3 protein, reported with the most common genes and DNA among its rows. The sample table contains 1.6 million or so distinct CDR3 sequences; only one count was recorded for about 35% of them. The ten biggest clones cover around 10% of the sample. The specimen sequenced was blood. These receptors came from a woman aged 25 to 39 in good health.

The table lists this clonotype with a few counts. This sequence joins TRBV27 and TRBJ2-3, with 8 nucleotides matching TRBD2. Per germline, CDR1 MNHEY and CDR2 SMNVEV (reference sequence). The CDR3 contains 18 residues. V trimming: 4 bases; J trimming: 0 bases; junction bases outside the gene matches: 12. CDR3 protein: CASSWGTSSGASTDTQYF. For the CDR3, the DNA is TGTGCCAGCAGTTGGGGGACTAGTAGCGGAGCTAGCACAGATACGCAGTATTTT.

Notes on this clonotype: With a much larger clone just one base away, this may be a read error. This sequence joins TRBV4-2 and TRBJ1-1; D is unresolved. CDR1 and CDR2 from the germline V gene are LGHNA and YNFKEQ. The length of the CDR3 is 14 residues. With 4 bases removed from V and 1 base from J, the gap between germline ends came to 10 bases. The CDR3 DNA reads TGTGCCAGCAGCCGGAAGTTGAGGAACACTGAAGCTTTCTTT. Its translation is CASSRKLRNTEAFF.

This rearrangement joins TRBV5-5 to TRBJ1-5; possibly TRBD1 for D (5 bases). The CDR3 is 14 residues long. Deletions cut 2 bases from V and 4 bases from J, with 10 bases between. The V gene's germline CDR1 is SGHKS and CDR2 YYEKEE (reference sequence). DNA of the CDR3: TGTGCCAGCAGCTTAGGGGAGGCGAATCAGCCCCAGCATTTT. Residues: CASSLGEANQPQHF. The variable domain in full, completed from reference TRBV5-5 and TRBJ1-5, reads DAGVTQSPTHLIKTRGQQVTLRCSPISGHKSVSWYQQVLGQGPQFIFQYYEKEERGRGNFPDRFSARQFPNYSSELNVNALLLGDSALYLCASSLGEANQPQHFGDGTRLSIL.

Of note for this clonotype: This may be a read error, as it is one base from a much larger clone. The chain links TRBV9 to TRBJ2-1; D ambiguous. Germline CDR1 reads SGDLS; CDR2 reads YYNGEE. This CDR3 region has 13 residues. V gave up 3 bases and J gave up 0 bases, with 4 bases separating them. The CDR3 coding sequence is TGTGCCAGCAGCGCCCACTCCTACAATGAGCAGTTCTTC. Protein product: CASSAHSYNEQFF.

The chain joins TRBV20-1 to TRBJ2-1; D remains ambiguous. Trimming left V 0 bases short and J 0 bases short, with 12 bases between. The CDR3 has 16 residues. The germline V gene encodes CDR1 DFQATT and CDR2 SNEGSKA (reference sequence). The CDR3 DNA reads TGCAGTGCTAGAGATAGATCCTTCCCCTCCTACAATGAGCAGTTCTTC. Translating it yields CSARDRSFPSYNEQFF.

J is TRBJ2-1 and V is TRBV29-1, with D perhaps being TRBD1 or TRBD2 (5 bases each). V was clipped by 7 bases and J by 0 bases, with 10 bases between them. Germline CDR1 reads SQVTM; CDR2 reads ANQGSEA. The CDR3 totals 13 residues. Here the CDR3 DNA reads TGCAGCGGCCGGGACGACTCCTACAATGAGCAGTTCTTC. Translated, it gives CSGRDDSYNEQFF.

The J gene is TRBJ1-1, the V gene TRBV4-2; no definite D call. Germline-derived CDR1 and CDR2 are LGHNA and YNFKEQ. CDR3 length: 14 residues. V was shortened by 1 base and J by 0 bases, with 6 bases between the two germline ends. The DNA for the CDR3 is TGTGCCAGCAGCCAAGTGCAGGTGAACACTGAAGCTTTCTTT. This translates into CASSQVQVNTEAFF.

The V gene is TRBV28, the J gene TRBJ2-5; 7 positions agree with TRBD2. CDR1 and CDR2 (germline): MDHEN, SYDVKM. V was pared by 5 bases and J by 4 bases, with 4 bases of the junction left unmatched. CDR3 length: 13 residues. The CDR3 reads CASSTSAGETQYF. The CDR3, as DNA: TGTGCCAGCAGTACTAGCGCGGGAGAGACCCAGTACTTC. Based on the CDR3 plus reference TRBV28 and TRBJ2-5, the full variable domain is DVKVTQSSRYLVKRTGEKVFLECVQDMDHENMFWYRQDPGLGLRLIYFSYDVKMKEKGDIPEGYSVSREKKERFSLILESASTNQTSMYLCASSTSAGETQYFGPGTRLLVL.